This T cell receptor (beta chain) was sequenced during a study of Ad26.COV2.S vaccination and SARS-CoV-2 variants. Study outcomes and limitations: Greater spike-specific TCR breadth was seen in vaccine recipients than in placebo recipients.

The treatment: around 19 received Ad26.COV2.S at low or high dose, single or two shots; roughly 5 received placebo; per-sample allocation not given. Day 63 after the first vaccine or placebo injection was the time point for sampling. On this clone: Antigen specificity is unknown.

Measured with immunoSEQ multiplex PCR; TCRdb has only the in-frame clones, and not every one. The data show 410,000 or so clones, with more than 80% seen just once and roughly an eighth held by the top ten. In germline, CDR1 is LGHDT, CDR2 YNNKEL (reference sequence). J lost 12 bases, V lost 8 bases, and 12 bases had no gene match. This CDR3 comprises 14 residues. This clonotype was sampled from a person aged 18-65 years who received the Ad26.COV2.S COVID-19 vaccine or a placebo. The sequences come from peripheral blood, collected in a trial of Ad26.COV2.S vaccine versus placebo. This chain uses TRBV3-1 (or the pseudogene TRBV3-2) with TRBJ2-7; 14 bases fit TRBD2. In DNA form, the CDR3 reads TGTGCCAGCCGGCTCAGTGGACTAGCGGGAGGTGTGTACTTC. Translation gives CASRLSGLAGGVYF.